These 20 T cell receptor beta chains were all obtained from the same sample, sequenced in a study of cytomegalovirus exposure and HLA in healthy donors. TCRdb's copy holds only in-frame clones and misses some; the assay was immunoSEQ multiplex PCR. The sample yields 200,000 to 300,000 clones, about 90% seen once. Sequencing used PBMCs. The source of these receptors is a woman aged 25 to 39 in good health and CMV-seropositive.

This sequence joins TRBV7-6 and TRBJ2-7; TRBD2 matches at 8 bases. With V trimmed by 1 base and J by 2 bases, 10 bases remained unmatched. The CDR3 loop spans 17 amino acids. In germline, CDR1 is SGHVS, CDR2 FNYEAQ. CDR3 loop: CASSLGGMGRGAYEQYF. CDR3 sequence (DNA): TGTGCCAGCAGCTTAGGCGGAATGGGGCGGGGGGCCTACGAGCAGTACTTC.

The table lists this clone with a few counts. The rearrangement uses TRBV10-3 and TRBJ2-7; 16 positions agree with TRBD2. The V gene end was trimmed by 4 bases and the J gene end by 7 bases; junction bases not matched to a gene: 16. The V gene's germline CDR1 is ENHRY and CDR2 SYGVKD. CDR3 length equals 19 residues. CDR3 nucleotide sequence: TGTGCCATCAGTGTTTCGCAGGGGGGGACTAGCGGGAGGGCCGGTGAGCAGTACTTC. This translates into CAISVSQGGTSGRAGEQYF.

V gene TRBV6-1 combines with J gene TRBJ2-3; 12 bases align to TRBD2. The CDR3 covers 18 residues. J was trimmed by 0 bases and V by 2 bases; bases with no gene match: 6. CDR1 and CDR2 from the germline V gene are MNHNS and SASEGT. CDR3 sequence (DNA): TGTGCCAGCAGTGAATATAAGGGGACTAGCGGGAGCACAGATACGCAGTATTTT. Protein sequence: CASSEYKGTSGSTDTQYF.

The J gene is TRBJ1-2, the V gene TRBV6-5; maybe TRBD1 (5 bases). Trimming shortened V by 7 bases and J by 8 bases, and 17 bases separated the two germline ends. The CDR3 covers 13 residues. The V gene's germline CDR1 is MNHEY and CDR2 SVGAGI. As DNA, the CDR3 is TGTGCCAGCACCGACAGAGACGCTCCAGGCTACACCTTC. It encodes CASTDRDAPGYTF.

The rearrangement links TRBV29-1 to TRBJ1-1; 7 bases map to TRBD1. Germline V CDR1 and CDR2: SQVTM, ANQGSEA. The CDR3 has 11 residues. Trimming took 8 bases from V and 5 from J; bases not matched to a gene: 5. The CDR3 region has the DNA TGCAGCTCCGCAGGGGGAACTGAAGCTTTCTTT. Translating gives CSSAGGTEAFF.

This clone is a singleton in its sample. The rearrangement joins TRBV15 to TRBJ2-7, with TRBD2 identical over 11 bases. With 0 bases clipped from V and 11 bases from J, the junction kept 9 bases outside the gene matches. The germline V gene encodes CDR1 LNHNV and CDR2 YYDKDF (reference sequence). The CDR3 runs 15 residues. CDR3 coding DNA: TGTGCCACCAGCAGAGACCCCGGGACTAGCGGAATAAAGTACTTC. Translating gives CATSRDPGTSGIKYF. Full variable domain (rest looked up from reference TRBV15 and TRBJ2-7): DAMVIQNPRYQVTQFGKPVTLSCSQTLNHNVMYWYQQKSSQAPKLLFHYYDKDFNNEADTPDNFQSRRPNTSFCFLDIRSPGLGDTAMYLCATSRDPGTSGIKYFGPGTRLTVT.

The J gene is TRBJ1-4, the V gene TRBV29-1; no clear D. Germline CDR1 SQVTM, CDR2 ANQGSEA. The V and J ends lost 6 bases and 7 bases respectively, with 12 bases between them. This CDR3 has 12 residues. The CDR3 DNA sequence: TGCAGCGTGGGAGGAGGAGGTGAAAAACTGTTTTTT. Translated: CSVGGGGEKLFF.

The J gene is TRBJ2-2, the V gene TRBV2; maybe TRBD2 (6 bases). The germline V and J ends were trimmed by 3 bases and 7 bases, with 21 bases remaining between them. This CDR3 has 17 residues. Germline CDR1 and CDR2: SNHLY and FYNNEI. The CDR3 nucleotides are TGTGCCAGCAGTGAGGCCCTTTGGGGGGAAAAGGGCGGGGAGCTGTTTTTT. Translated, it gives CASSEALWGEKGGELFF.

V is TRBV5-1 and J is TRBJ1-2; TRBD1 aligns across 12 bases. This CDR3 spans 16 amino acids. Germline lookup yields CDR1 SGHRS and CDR2 YFSETQ. With V trimmed by 4 bases and J by 4 bases, 8 bases remained unmatched. The CDR3 DNA follows: TGCGCCAGCAGCGCCCGAACGGGACAGGGGGCCTATGGCTACACCTTC. Translated: CASSARTGQGAYGYTF.

A few counts support this clone. This chain uses TRBV7-9 with TRBJ1-5; D perhaps matches TRBD1 (6 bases). CDR3 length equals 15 residues. Trimming removed 1 base from V and 4 bases from J, with 11 bases in between. CDR1 and CDR2 (germline): SEHNR, FQNEAQ (reference sequence). DNA for the CDR3: TGTGCCAGCAGCTTAGTCGGGACAACGAATCAGCCCCAGCATTTT. Protein sequence: CASSLVGTTNQPQHF.

This clone was seen a few times. The chain couples TRBV6-6 to TRBJ2-7; 9 bases map to TRBD1. J gave up 3 bases and V 2 bases, and 5 bases lay outside the gene matches. Per the germline V gene, CDR1 is MNHNY and CDR2 is SVGAGI (reference sequence). The CDR3 consists of 15 residues. The CDR3 bases are TGTGCCAGCAGTTACGACAGGGGGGGATACTACGAGCAGTACTTC. Protein product: CASSYDRGGYYEQYF.

The chain links TRBV4-2 to TRBJ2-7, with 7 positions matching TRBD2. The junction had 3 bases not matched to a gene; V was cut back by 0 bases and J by 4 bases. CDR3 length: 14 residues. Germline values: CDR1 LGHNA, CDR2 YNFKEQ. CDR3 in DNA: TGTGCCAGCAGCCAAGAGCTAGCGGTATACGAGCAGTACTTC. The encoded protein is CASSQELAVYEQYF.

J is TRBJ2-5 and V is TRBV2; D possibly corresponds to TRBD1 (6 bases). The CDR3 has 14 residues. V was trimmed by 6 bases and J by 4 bases, leaving 15 bases between them. Germline V gene sequence: CDR1 SNHLY, CDR2 FYNNEI. The CDR3 protein is CASRVQGRLETQYF. The CDR3 nucleotides are TGTGCCAGCAGGGTTCAGGGGCGCCTAGAGACCCAGTACTTC.

V and J are TRBV4-2 and TRBJ2-3; 13 bases match TRBD2. The germline V gene has CDR1 LGHNA and CDR2 YNFKEQ. V was clipped by 6 bases and J by 3 bases; unmatched bases: 9. The CDR3 has 17 residues. The CDR3 sequence is CASRRTSGSIGTDTQYF. The CDR3 nucleotides are TGTGCCAGCAGGAGGACTAGCGGGAGTATCGGTACAGATACGCAGTATTTT.

This chain links TRBV6-6 with TRBJ2-1, with 12 positions matching TRBD2. The germline CDR1 and CDR2 sequences are MNHNY and SVGAGI (reference sequence). The CDR3 length is 15 residues. V was clipped by 2 bases and J by 5 bases; unmatched bases: 1. CDR3 nucleotides: TGTGCCAGCAGTTACCCTAGCGGGAGGGACAATGAGCAGTTCTTC. This encodes CASSYPSGRDNEQFF.

V is TRBV19 and J is TRBJ2-5; the match to TRBD2 covers 12 bases. The CDR3 has 18 amino acids. The trim removed 3 bases at V and 1 base at J, leaving 9 bases unmatched. Per the germline V gene, CDR1 is LNHDA and CDR2 is SQIVND (reference sequence). For the CDR3, the DNA is TGTGCCAGTAGTATTGCGTCTAGCGGGAGGGCCCGCCAAGAGACCCAGTACTTC. Its translation: CASSIASSGRARQETQYF. Full variable domain (rest looked up from reference TRBV19 and TRBJ2-5): DGGITQSPKYLFRKEGQNVTLSCEQNLNHDAMYWYRQDPGQGLRLIYYSQIVNDFQKGDIAEGYSVSREKKESFPLTVTSAQKNPTAFYLCASSIASSGRARQETQYFGPGTRLLVL.

The rearrangement uses TRBV7-9 and TRBJ2-1; TRBD1 matches at 8 bases. There are 15 residues in the CDR3. The V and J ends lost 5 bases and 4 bases, in that order; junction bases with no gene match: 7. CDR1 is SEHNR, CDR2 FQNEAQ, per germline (reference sequence). The CDR3 loop reads CASSRGQAAYNEQFF. The CDR3 DNA is TGTGCCAGCAGCCGGGGACAGGCGGCTTACAATGAGCAGTTCTTC.

The rearrangement joins TRBV27 to TRBJ2-7, with 7 bases identical to TRBD2. Per germline, CDR1 MNHEY and CDR2 SMNVEV (reference sequence). The CDR3 extends over 15 amino acids. J was trimmed by 3 bases and V by 5 bases; bases with no gene match: 10. The CDR3 DNA sequence: TGTGCCAGCAGTACTCCGAGCGGGAAAGGCTACGAGCAGTACTTC. Encoded protein: CASSTPSGKGYEQYF.

This clone was found once. The J gene is TRBJ2-1, the V gene TRBV30; 8 positions agree with TRBD2. With V trimmed by 0 bases and J by 7 bases, 11 bases remained unmatched. CDR3 length equals 16 residues. Germline V gene data show CDR1 as GTSNPN and CDR2 as SVGIG (reference sequence). The CDR3 spells CAWSVQLAGMENEQFF. CDR3 coding DNA: TGTGCCTGGAGTGTACAATTAGCGGGAATGGAAAATGAGCAGTTCTTC.

The rearrangement links TRBV6-5 to TRBJ2-2; 7 positions match TRBD1. The trim removed 2 bases at V and 2 bases at J, leaving 2 bases unmatched. Germline V gene data show CDR1 as MNHEY and CDR2 as SVGAGI. The CDR3 spans 15 residues. The CDR3 sequence: CASSYDRVNTGELFF. In DNA form, the CDR3 reads TGTGCCAGCAGTTACGACAGGGTAAACACCGGGGAGCTGTTTTTT.